This TCR beta chain was documented in a study of blood T cell repertoires in COVID-19. Study background: Samples taken during acute and convalescent COVID-19 were collected in the United States, Italy and Spain. The cDNA or gDNA used as material had been derived from T cells, B-cell-depleted T cells, or PBMCs.

The J segment lost 0 bases and the V segment lost 3 bases, leaving 3 bases of the junction unmatched. The CDR3 is 15 amino acids. The V gene's germline CDR1 is SGHRS and CDR2 YFSETQ. Clones were sequenced by immunoSEQ multiplex PCR, and TCRdb holds only the in-frame ones, with some missing. The data show some 140,000 clones, with 70% to 85% seen just once and about 2.9% held by the top ten. What was sequenced was peripheral blood. This TCR was recovered from a woman of 80 years or more with acute or convalescent COVID-19. The chain combines TRBV5-1 with TRBJ2-3; 8 positions agree with TRBD2. The CDR3 protein is CASSYGGASTDTQYF. For the CDR3, the DNA is TGCGCCAGCAGCTACGGGGGGGCCAGCACAGATACGCAGTATTTT.